These 28 T cell receptor beta chains share one sample of origin, sequenced in a study of blood T cell repertoires in COVID-19. Generated by immunoSEQ multiplex PCR, the TCRdb table keeps only in-frame clones and is missing some. Of hundreds of thousands of clones in the sample, 87% were seen once. The sequenced material came from PBMCs or T cells enriched from blood (not recorded which). These receptors were collected from a woman between 18 and 29 years old who had recovered from COVID-19.

The chain uses TRBV15 and TRBJ2-2, with a weak D call TRBD2 (6 bases). The CDR3 has 15 residues. Germline V gene lookup returns CDR1 LNHNV and CDR2 YYDKDF (reference sequence). With 8 bases removed from V and 5 bases from J, the gap between germline ends came to 18 bases. The CDR3, as DNA: TGTGCCACCGGTGTGCCAGGGAGGTGGACCGGGGAGCTGTTTTTT. This encodes CATGVPGRWTGELFF.

V and J are TRBV4-2 and TRBJ1-2, with D maybe TRBD1 (5 bases). V lost 3 bases and J 4 bases, leaving 21 bases between the germline ends. The CDR3 has 17 amino acids. Germline CDR1 LGHNA, CDR2 YNFKEQ. CDR3 loop: CASSQIWGVGIFYGYTF. CDR3 in DNA: TGTGCCAGCAGCCAGATCTGGGGGGTAGGCATATTCTATGGCTACACCTTC.

This CDR3 reads CASSTQGEGSYEQYF. CDR3 nucleotides: TGTGCCAGTAGTACCCAAGGGGAGGGGTCCTACGAGCAGTACTTC. The V and J genes are TRBV19 and TRBJ2-7; 7 bases match TRBD2. The CDR3 spans 15 residues. Germline lookup yields CDR1 LNHDA and CDR2 SQIVND (reference sequence). V shed 4 bases and J 1 base; nucleotides not matched to a gene: 7.

This clone was recorded once. V and J are TRBV7-2 and TRBJ1-5; D remains ambiguous. V was shortened by 3 bases and J by 7 bases, with 10 bases between the two germline ends. CDR1 and CDR2 from the germline V gene are SGHTA and FQGNSA. The CDR3 consists of 13 residues. CDR3 coding DNA: TGTGCCAGCAGCTTTGTCGTGAGGCAGCCCCAGCATTTT. Residues: CASSFVVRQPQHF.

The gene calls are TRBV19 and TRBJ1-5; D is ambiguous. Germline CDR1 and CDR2: LNHDA and SQIVND (reference sequence). There are 15 residues in the CDR3. The V end lost 4 bases, the J end lost 0 bases, and 10 bases lay between the germline ends. In DNA form, the CDR3 reads TGTGCCAGTAGTAAAGGAGGTTATAGCAATCAGCCCCAGCATTTT. Its protein product is CASSKGGYSNQPQHF.

The V gene is TRBV15, the J gene TRBJ1-1; 8 nucleotides align to TRBD1. Losses at the gene ends were 2 bases for V and 5 bases for J; bases not matched to a gene: 10. This CDR3 spans 16 amino acids. Germline CDR1 reads LNHNV; CDR2 reads YYDKDF (reference sequence). The CDR3 region is CATSRHLLRGPTEAFF. The CDR3 DNA follows: TGTGCCACCAGCAGACACCTACTCAGGGGGCCGACTGAAGCTTTCTTT.

The chain joins TRBV4-1 to TRBJ2-6; the match to TRBD1 covers 10 bases. The junction had 11 bases not matched to a gene; V was cut back by 4 bases and J by 2 bases. This CDR3 spans 19 amino acids. Germline CDR1 MGHRA, CDR2 YSYEKL. The CDR3 protein is CASSPRFRDRGTGANVLTF. The DNA for the CDR3 is TGCGCCAGCAGCCCGAGGTTCCGGGACAGGGGAACTGGGGCCAACGTCCTGACTTTC.

The rearrangement uses TRBV29-1 and TRBJ2-7; tentatively, D is TRBD1 (6 bases). With 0 bases removed from V and 3 bases from J, the gap between germline ends came to 12 bases. The CDR3 length is 14 residues. Germline V gene sequence: CDR1 SQVTM, CDR2 ANQGSEA. The CDR3: CSVEDSQGNYEQYF. The CDR3, as DNA: TGCAGCGTTGAAGATTCCCAGGGGAACTACGAGCAGTACTTC.

The chain is built from TRBV13 and TRBJ2-1; D unresolved. The CDR3 length is 19 residues. V was clipped by 2 bases and J by 2 bases, with 22 bases between them. Germline V gives CDR1 PRHDT, CDR2 FYEKMQ (reference sequence). This CDR3 reads CASSLSPHSRRGAYNEQFF. CDR3 DNA: TGTGCCAGCAGCTTATCCCCTCACTCCCGTCGCGGTGCCTACAATGAGCAGTTCTTC.

The chain recombines TRBV7-9 with TRBJ2-2; 14 bases map to TRBD2. CDR1 and CDR2 (germline): SEHNR, FQNEAQ (reference sequence). There are 21 residues in the CDR3. With V trimmed by 5 bases and J by 4 bases, 18 bases remained unmatched. CDR3 coding DNA: TGTGCCAGCAGCATCCCTAAGACTAGCGGGAGGGCCCAAATTTTCACCGGGGAGCTGTTTTTT. It translates to CASSIPKTSGRAQIFTGELFF.

This chain uses TRBV5-6 with TRBJ2-5; TRBD2 matches 11 bases. With V trimmed by 0 bases and J by 4 bases, 8 bases remained unmatched. Germline values: CDR1 SGHDT, CDR2 YYEEEE. The CDR3 extends over 17 amino acids. The CDR3 loop is CASSLVVAGGPGETQYF. In DNA form, the CDR3 reads TGTGCCAGCAGCTTGGTGGTAGCGGGGGGGCCAGGAGAGACCCAGTACTTC.

The chain carries TRBV19 and TRBJ1-5; 7 bases align to TRBD1. CDR1 is LNHDA and CDR2 is SQIVND in the germline V gene (reference sequence). The V segment lost 6 bases and the J segment 7 bases; nucleotides outside the gene matches: 18. CDR3 length: 17 amino acids. For the CDR3, the DNA is TGTGCCAGTAGCTTTCCGCGACAGGGAATTGGTGACCAGCCCCAGCATTTT. Translating it yields CASSFPRQGIGDQPQHF.

This chain uses TRBV2 with TRBJ1-2; D remains ambiguous. Between the trimmed V and J ends, which lost 6 bases and 2 bases, there was a span of 10 bases. CDR1 is SNHLY and CDR2 is FYNNEI in the germline V gene. The CDR3 covers 13 residues. The CDR3: CASSVDSNYGYTF. CDR3 nucleotides: TGTGCCAGCAGCGTTGACTCAAACTATGGCTACACCTTC.

This chain links TRBV7-6 with TRBJ2-2; D gene uncertain. The germline V and J ends were trimmed by 5 bases and 7 bases, with 14 bases remaining between them. Germline V gene data show CDR1 as SGHVS and CDR2 as FNYEAQ. CDR3 length equals 14 residues. CDR3 sequence reads: CASSKTVSLGELFF. For the CDR3, the DNA is TGTGCCAGCAGCAAAACGGTTTCTCTCGGGGAGCTGTTTTTT.

The chain recombines TRBV7-2 with TRBJ2-7; 11 bases are shared with TRBD2. Per germline, CDR1 SGHTA and CDR2 FQGNSA. V lost 5 bases and J lost 4; bases outside the gene matches: 7. The CDR3 spans 15 residues. In DNA, the CDR3 is TGTGCCAGCAGCCCGAGACTAGCGGGGATTTACGAGCAGTACTTC. Protein: CASSPRLAGIYEQYF.

The chain couples TRBV6-1 to TRBJ2-1; TRBD2 aligns across 7 bases. V lost 7 bases, J lost 4 bases, and 7 bases stayed unmatched. The CDR3 length is 14 residues. Germline-derived CDR1 and CDR2 are MNHNS and SASEGT. CDR3 nucleotide sequence: TGTGCCAGCACCCGGGACTATCTGTACAATGAGCAGTTCTTC. Its protein product is CASTRDYLYNEQFF.

This clone was seen only once. CDR3 residues: CASSLGGRIYGYTF. The DNA for the CDR3 is TGCGCCAGCAGCTTGGGGGGGCGCATCTATGGCTACACCTTC. V gene TRBV5-1 combines with J gene TRBJ1-2; D perhaps matches TRBD1 (6 bases). The CDR3 contains 14 residues. Per the germline V gene, CDR1 is SGHRS and CDR2 is YFSETQ. V shed 0 bases and J shed 4 bases, with 10 bases lying between them.

The rearrangement joins TRBV7-8 to TRBJ1-4, with 10 nucleotides matching TRBD1. Per germline, CDR1 SGHVS and CDR2 FQNEAQ. V was pared by 5 bases and J by 5 bases, with 8 bases of the junction left unmatched. The CDR3 is 16 amino acids. In DNA form, the CDR3 reads TGTGCCAGCAGCCGAGGGACAGGGGCTGCAAATGAAAAACTGTTTTTT. This translates into CASSRGTGAANEKLFF.

The chain employs TRBV28 and TRBJ1-2; weak D call: TRBD1 (6 bases). Trimming removed 1 base at V and 3 bases at J, with 18 bases between. The CDR3 covers 17 residues. Germline CDR1 and CDR2: MDHEN and SYDVKM. DNA of the CDR3: TGTGCCAGCAGTTTATCGGGGGAGGGGGAGGTCTACTATGGCTACACCTTC. It translates to CASSLSGEGEVYYGYTF.

The chain uses TRBV5-1 and TRBJ2-3; 15 bases are a match to TRBD2. The CDR3 totals 22 residues. The V gene's germline CDR1 is SGHRS and CDR2 YFSETQ. Trimming removed 0 bases from V and 5 bases from J; junction bases left unmatched: 19. Here the CDR3 reads CASSLERETGLAGGPRVDTQYF. The CDR3 DNA follows: TGCGCCAGCAGCTTGGAACGGGAGACGGGACTAGCGGGGGGCCCTCGGGTAGATACGCAGTATTTT.

The gene calls are TRBV20-1 and TRBJ1-6; no definite D call. The CDR3 consists of 13 residues. V was cut by 3 bases and J by 7 bases, with 10 bases left in between. Germline V lookup: CDR1 DFQATT, CDR2 SNEGSKA (reference sequence). The CDR3 is CSASRRLNSPLHF. The CDR3, as DNA: TGCAGTGCTAGTCGCAGATTAAATTCACCCCTCCACTTT.

The gene calls are TRBV19 and TRBJ1-4; D might be TRBD1 (5 bases). CDR1 and CDR2 (germline): LNHDA, SQIVND (reference sequence). The CDR3 sequence is 20 residues long. V dropped 3 bases and J dropped 0 bases, with 23 bases sitting between them. The CDR3 nucleotides are TGTGCCAGTAGTATGATCTGGACACCGGACCGCGATGCAACTAATGAAAAACTGTTTTTT. Its translation is CASSMIWTPDRDATNEKLFF.

CDR3 sequence: CASSPTGHSSYEQYF. The CDR3 DNA sequence: TGTGCCAGCAGCCCGACAGGGCACAGCTCCTACGAGCAGTACTTC. The genes are TRBV7-6 and TRBJ2-7, with 7 positions matching TRBD1. The V gene end was trimmed by 5 bases and the J gene end by 0 bases; junction bases not matched to a gene: 7. This CDR3 is built from 15 residues. CDR1 and CDR2 from the germline V gene are SGHVS and FNYEAQ.

The chain combines TRBV6-4 with TRBJ1-5; D perhaps matches TRBD1 (6 bases). CDR1 is MRHNA and CDR2 is SNTAGT in the germline V gene. The CDR3 runs to 14 residues. V shed 2 bases and J shed 4 bases, with 9 bases lying between them. CDR3 sequence (DNA): TGTGCCAGCAGTGACGGAACAGGGAATCAGCCCCAGCATTTT. As protein: CASSDGTGNQPQHF.

The gene calls are TRBV28 and TRBJ1-6; D gene ambiguous. Looked up from germline, CDR1 is MDHEN and CDR2 is SYDVKM. The CDR3 runs 12 residues. Trimming stripped 4 bases from V and 9 bases from J, with 7 bases between. The CDR3 DNA reads as TGTGCCAGCAGTTCGCCGGTTTCACCCCTCCACTTT. Its protein is CASSSPVSPLHF. Complete variable domain (other parts from reference TRBV28 and TRBJ1-6): DVKVTQSSRYLVKRTGEKVFLECVQDMDHENMFWYRQDPGLGLRLIYFSYDVKMKEKGDIPEGYSVSREKKERFSLILESASTNQTSMYLCASSSPVSPLHFGNGTRLTVT.

This clone was picked up one time. This chain links TRBV28 with TRBJ1-1; no definite D call. Germline V gene data show CDR1 as MDHEN and CDR2 as SYDVKM. The CDR3 is made up of 13 amino acids. V lost 7 bases, J lost 1 base, and 10 bases lay in between. CDR3 loop: CASIRSGNTEAFF. The CDR3 DNA follows: TGTGCCAGCATCAGGTCTGGGAACACTGAAGCTTTCTTT.

The genes are TRBV19 and TRBJ1-5; D is possibly TRBD1 (6 bases). CDR1 LNHDA and CDR2 SQIVND come from the germline V gene (reference sequence). The length of the CDR3 is 14 residues. Between the trimmed V and J ends, which lost 5 bases and 2 bases, there was a span of 10 bases. Here the CDR3 reads CASSQGYGNQPQHF. As DNA, the CDR3 is TGTGCCAGTAGTCAGGGGTACGGCAATCAGCCCCAGCATTTT.

This chain uses TRBV10-3 with TRBJ1-5; TRBD1 might be the D (5 bases). Germline-derived CDR1 and CDR2 are ENHRY and SYGVKD. This CDR3 has 13 residues. V lost 3 bases and J 5 bases, leaving 8 bases between the germline ends. CDR3 nucleotide sequence: TGTGCCATCAGTGACAGGGCGGATCAGCCCCAGCATTTT. Encoded protein: CAISDRADQPQHF.